These T cell receptor beta chains were read from a single sample in a study of cytotoxic CD8 clonotypes in ibrutinib-treated CLL. Sequencing was performed with immunoSEQ multiplex PCR; in TCRdb, only in-frame clones are kept and a portion is missing. The table shows about 130,000 clones, with over 75% occurring only once. Sample: PBMCs, taken after 24 months of ibrutinib treatment. The receptors stem from a human donor with chronic lymphocytic leukemia. The CDR3 runs from the conserved cysteine through the conserved F or W. Each record gives: V gene, clone size, J gene, D gene, CDR3 protein, CDR3 DNA. The D gene is left open where the match is weak. Expanded clones are given a class, and other clones once, few, many or no size at all.

TRBV28	NA	TRBJ1-2	TRBD1	CAASYRGYGYTF	TGTGCCGCATCCTACAGGGGGTATGGCTACACCTTC
TRBV19	NA	TRBJ2-1	TRBD2	CASSLAGSSYNEQFF	TGTGCCAGTAGCCTAGCGGGGAGCTCCTACAATGAGCAGTTCTTC
TRBV19	NA	TRBJ2-5	TRBD2	CASSISGRGSGETQYF	TGTGCCAGTAGTATTAGCGGGAGAGGGTCTGGAGAGACCCAGTACTTC
TRBV11-1	NA	TRBJ2-7	NA	CASSLGQPDEQYF	TGTGCCAGCAGCTTAGGACAGCCGGACGAGCAGTACTTC
TRBV27	NA	TRBJ2-1	TRBD2	CASKELAGGVNEQFF	TGTGCCAGCAAAGAACTAGCGGGAGGGGTCAATGAGCAGTTCTTC
TRBV28	NA	TRBJ1-2	NA	CASGPLYGYTF	TGTGCCAGCGGTCCTCTCTATGGCTACACCTTC
TRBV9	NA	TRBJ1-2	NA	CASSVEVGNYGYTF	TGTGCCAGCAGCGTAGAGGTAGGAAACTATGGCTACACCTTC
TRBV5-1	NA	TRBJ2-1	TRBD2	CASSLDGTNYNEQFF	TGCGCCAGCAGCTTGGACGGGACTAACTACAATGAGCAGTTCTTC
TRBV28	NA	TRBJ2-7	NA	CASSSPATGEQYF	TGTGCCAGCAGTTCCCCGGCGACGGGGGAGCAGTACTTC
TRBV28	NA	TRBJ2-5	NA	CASPGGEETQYF	TGTGCCAGCCCAGGGGGGGAAGAGACCCAGTACTTC
TRBV6-5	NA	TRBJ1-6	NA	CASSGVGGLNSPLHF	TGTGCCAGCAGTGGGGTGGGGGGGCTAAATTCACCCCTCCACTTT
TRBV7-7	NA	TRBJ2-6	NA	CASSPGVVGANVLTF	TGTGCCAGCAGCCCAGGGGTAGTAGGGGCCAACGTCCTGACTTTC
TRBV15	NA	TRBJ1-4	NA	CATSPWGELQNEKLFF	TGTGCCACCAGCCCTTGGGGGGAGCTTCAAAATGAAAAACTGTTTTTT
TRBV7-2	NA	TRBJ2-1	TRBD2	CASTRRSGRQTGEQFF	TGTGCCAGCACCCGAAGGAGCGGGAGACAAACGGGTGAGCAGTTCTTC
TRBV14	NA	TRBJ2-2	NA	CASSLLVYTGELFF	TGTGCCAGCAGCCTCCTTGTATACACCGGGGAGCTGTTTTTT
TRBV28	NA	TRBJ2-1	TRBD1	CASSPISLTGVDEQFF	TGTGCCAGCAGTCCTATTTCTCTGACAGGGGTAGATGAGCAGTTCTTC
TRBV4-3	NA	TRBJ2-7	TRBD2	CASSQESGTIYYEQYF	TGCGCCAGCAGCCAAGAAAGTGGGACTATCTACTACGAGCAGTACTTC
TRBV7-8	NA	TRBJ1-1	NA	CASSLARMGTTEAFF	TGTGCCAGCAGCTTAGCTCGGATGGGGACCACTGAAGCTTTCTTT
TRBV28	NA	TRBJ1-3	NA	CASSLTVSGNTIYF	TGTGCCAGCAGCCTGACAGTCTCTGGAAACACCATATATTTT
TRBV7-8	NA	TRBJ1-5	NA	CASSWEQRQPQHF	TGTGCCAGCAGCTGGGAACAGAGACAGCCCCAGCATTTT
TRBV14	NA	TRBJ1-1	TRBD1	CASSQWKGSQRGRRMMNTEAFF	TGTGCCAGCAGCCAGTGGAAAGGAAGTCAGAGGGGGCGAAGGATGATGAACACTGAAGCTTTCTTT
TRBV2	NA	TRBJ1-3	NA	CASSEGTRSGNTIYF	TGTGCCAGCAGTGAAGGGACACGGTCTGGAAACACCATATATTTT
TRBV7-2	NA	TRBJ2-1	NA	CASSQLGREQFF	TGTGCCAGCAGCCAACTCGGGCGTGAGCAGTTCTTC
TRBV9	NA	TRBJ1-1	NA	CASSVGLGRTRGDAFF	TGTGCCAGCAGCGTAGGGCTGGGACGAACAAGGGGTGATGCTTTCTTT
TRBV7-2	NA	TRBJ2-7	TRBD2	CASSFQRTSGGAEQYF	TGTGCCAGCAGCTTCCAACGGACTAGCGGGGGGGCCGAGCAGTACTTC
TRBV4-2	NA	TRBJ1-2	NA	CASSQGGRNPNYGYTF	TGTGCCAGCAGCCAAGGAGGCAGGAACCCTAACTATGGCTACACCTTC
TRBV9	NA	TRBJ2-5	TRBD2	CASSVGERGGMETQYF	TGTGCCAGCAGCGTAGGAGAGCGGGGGGGCATGGAGACCCAGTACTTC
TRBV28	NA	TRBJ1-6	NA	CSTRTGINSPLHF	TGCTCTACAAGAACAGGAATTAATTCACCCCTCCACTTT
TRBV7-3	NA	TRBJ1-1	NA	CASSVGMVGTEAFF	TGTGCCAGCAGCGTGGGCATGGTGGGCACTGAAGCTTTCTTT
TRBV2	NA	TRBJ1-2	NA	CASSENGAGYGYTF	TGTGCCAGCAGTGAAAATGGGGCAGGGTATGGCTACACCTTC
TRBV4-1	NA	TRBJ1-1	NA	CASSQDLGVVAFF	TGCGCCAGCAGCCAAGATTTGGGGGTGGTCGCTTTCTTT
TRBV7-9	NA	TRBJ1-3	NA	CASSLGTERNTIYF	TGTGCCAGCAGCTTAGGGACAGAAAGAAACACCATATATTTT
TRBV11-3	NA	TRBJ2-3	TRBD2	CASSLGGGRDTQYF	TGTGCCAGCAGCTTAGGCGGGGGACGAGATACGCAGTATTTT
TRBV19	NA	TRBJ1-2	NA	CASTRGGGGHYGYTF	TGTGCCAGTACCCGAGGGGGAGGTGGTCACTATGGCTACACCTTC
TRBV4-3	NA	TRBJ2-6	NA	CASARDSGANVLTF	TGCGCCAGCGCGCGGGATTCAGGGGCCAACGTCCTGACTTTC
TRBV28	NA	TRBJ1-5	NA	CATSGGSNQPQHF	TGTGCCACCTCAGGAGGGAGCAATCAGCCCCAGCATTTT
TRBV20-1	once	TRBJ1-1	TRBD1	CSCGTGPEAFF	TGCAGCTGCGGGACAGGGCCTGAAGCTTTCTTT
TRBV5-1	NA	TRBJ2-7	NA	CASSLGGNNREQYF	TGCGCCAGCAGCTTGGGCGGAAACAACCGGGAGCAGTACTTC
TRBV5-1	NA	TRBJ2-2	NA	CASSLGGERYNTGELFF	TGCGCCAGCAGCTTGGGGGGAGAGCGGTATAACACCGGGGAGCTGTTTTTT
TRBV9	NA	TRBJ1-2	TRBD1	CASSALGQGPYDYTF	TGTGCCAGCAGCGCACTCGGACAGGGGCCTTATGACTACACCTTC
TRBV7-9	NA	TRBJ2-7	NA	CASSLDSAKGEQYF	TGTGCCAGCAGCCTAGACAGCGCGAAAGGTGAGCAGTACTTC
TRBV5-4	once	TRBJ1-1	NA	CASSYGGREAFF	TGTGCCAGCAGCTACGGCGGTCGGGAAGCTTTCTTT
TRBV7-2	NA	TRBJ2-5	NA	CASSLEGKGGETQYF	TGTGCCAGCAGCTTAGAAGGAAAGGGTGGAGAGACCCAGTACTTC
TRBV28	NA	TRBJ1-1	NA	CASRGTVDTEAFF	TGTGCCAGCAGGGGGACGGTTGACACTGAAGCTTTCTTT